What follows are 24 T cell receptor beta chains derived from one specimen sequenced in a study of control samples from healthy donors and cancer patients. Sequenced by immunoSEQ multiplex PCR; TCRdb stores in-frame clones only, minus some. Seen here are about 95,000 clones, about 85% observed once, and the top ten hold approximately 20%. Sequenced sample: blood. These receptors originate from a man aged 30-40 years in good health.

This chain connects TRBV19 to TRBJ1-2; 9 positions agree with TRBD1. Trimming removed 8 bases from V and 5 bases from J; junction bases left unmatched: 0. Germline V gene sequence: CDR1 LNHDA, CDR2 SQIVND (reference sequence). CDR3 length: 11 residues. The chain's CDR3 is CASGQGYGYTF. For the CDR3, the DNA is TGTGCCAGTGGACAGGGGTATGGCTACACCTTC.

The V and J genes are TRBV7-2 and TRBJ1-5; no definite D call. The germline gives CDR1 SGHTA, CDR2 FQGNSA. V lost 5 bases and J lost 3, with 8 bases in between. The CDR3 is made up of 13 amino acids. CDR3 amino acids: CASSLRNNQPQHF. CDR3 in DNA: TGTGCCAGCAGCCTCCGGAACAATCAGCCCCAGCATTTT.

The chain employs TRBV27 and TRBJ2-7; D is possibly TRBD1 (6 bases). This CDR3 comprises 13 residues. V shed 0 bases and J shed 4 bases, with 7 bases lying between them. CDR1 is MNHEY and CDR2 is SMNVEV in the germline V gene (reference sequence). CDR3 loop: CASSLSGQYEQYF. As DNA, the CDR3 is TGTGCCAGCAGTTTATCCGGACAGTACGAGCAGTACTTC.

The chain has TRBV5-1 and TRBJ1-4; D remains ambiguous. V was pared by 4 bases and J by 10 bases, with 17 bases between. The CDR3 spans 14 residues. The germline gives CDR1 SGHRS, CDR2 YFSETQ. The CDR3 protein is CASSPGRPLGKLFF. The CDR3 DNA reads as TGCGCCAGCAGCCCCGGGAGGCCCCTGGGAAAACTGTTTTTT.

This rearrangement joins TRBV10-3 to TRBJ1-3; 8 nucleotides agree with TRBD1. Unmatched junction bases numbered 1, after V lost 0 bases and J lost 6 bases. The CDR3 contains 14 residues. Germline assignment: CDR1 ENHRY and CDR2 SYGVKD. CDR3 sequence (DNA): TGTGCCATCAGTGAGTCGGGACAGGCAAACACCATATATTTT. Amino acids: CAISESGQANTIYF.

This CDR3 is CASSHQGRVVAEAFF. The CDR3 DNA is TGTGCCAGCAGCCATCAGGGAAGGGTCGTCGCTGAAGCTTTCTTT. The chain has TRBV3-1 (or the pseudogene TRBV3-2) and TRBJ1-1; a weak D match, TRBD1 (5 bases). Germline V gene data show CDR1 as LGHDT and CDR2 as YNNKEL (reference sequence). This CDR3 is 15 amino acids long. V lost 3 bases to trimming and J lost 6 bases, with 17 bases between them.

The CDR3: CASSGWGGGETQYF. CDR3 sequence (DNA): TGCGCCAGCAGCGGTTGGGGAGGCGGGGAGACCCAGTACTTC. V gene TRBV5-1 combines with J gene TRBJ2-5; D might be TRBD2 (6 bases). The V end lost 4 bases, the J end lost 5 bases, and 15 bases lay between the germline ends. Germline V gene data show CDR1 as SGHRS and CDR2 as YFSETQ. This CDR3 is built from 14 residues.

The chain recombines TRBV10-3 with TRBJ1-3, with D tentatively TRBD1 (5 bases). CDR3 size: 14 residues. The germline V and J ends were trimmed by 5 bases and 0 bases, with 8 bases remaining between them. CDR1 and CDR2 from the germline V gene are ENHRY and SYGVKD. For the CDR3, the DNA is TGTGCCATCAGTTGGGGGGACTCTGGAAACACCATATATTTT. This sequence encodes CAISWGDSGNTIYF.

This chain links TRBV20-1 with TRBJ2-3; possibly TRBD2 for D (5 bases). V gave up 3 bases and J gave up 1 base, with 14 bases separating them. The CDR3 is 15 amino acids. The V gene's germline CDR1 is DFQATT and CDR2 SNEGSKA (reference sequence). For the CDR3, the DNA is TGCAGTGCTAGTGACGGGGAAGGCGGCACAGATACGCAGTATTTT. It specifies CSASDGEGGTDTQYF.

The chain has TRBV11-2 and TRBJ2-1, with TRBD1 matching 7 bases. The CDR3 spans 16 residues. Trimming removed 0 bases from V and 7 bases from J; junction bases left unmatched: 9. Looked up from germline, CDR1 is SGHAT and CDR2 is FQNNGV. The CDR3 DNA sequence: TGTGCCAGCAGCTTAGAAAGAGGGACAGTTGTTAATGAGCAGTTCTTC. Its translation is CASSLERGTVVNEQFF.

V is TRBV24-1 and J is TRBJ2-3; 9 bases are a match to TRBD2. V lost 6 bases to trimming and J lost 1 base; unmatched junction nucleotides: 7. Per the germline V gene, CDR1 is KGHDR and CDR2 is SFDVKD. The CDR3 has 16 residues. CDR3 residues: CATSSPKRGGTDTQYF. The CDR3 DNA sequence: TGTGCCACCAGTTCTCCAAAGCGGGGGGGCACAGATACGCAGTATTTT.

This CDR3 is CASSLRRAENSPLHF. CDR3 sequence (DNA): TGTGCCAGCAGCTTACGACGGGCAGAAAATTCACCCCTCCACTTT. V is TRBV7-9 and J is TRBJ1-6, with unresolved D. Germline loops: CDR1 SEHNR, CDR2 FQNEAQ (reference sequence). CDR3 length: 15 amino acids. Trimming removed 2 bases at V and 7 bases at J, with 12 bases between.

The CDR3 region is CAWSPDHRGYRYGYTF. As DNA, the CDR3 is TGTGCCTGGAGTCCAGACCACAGGGGCTACCGATATGGCTACACCTTC. This rearrangement joins TRBV30 to TRBJ1-2; 7 nucleotides match TRBD1. Per germline, CDR1 GTSNPN and CDR2 SVGIG (reference sequence). V shed 2 bases and J 5 bases; nucleotides not matched to a gene: 14. The CDR3 is made up of 16 amino acids.

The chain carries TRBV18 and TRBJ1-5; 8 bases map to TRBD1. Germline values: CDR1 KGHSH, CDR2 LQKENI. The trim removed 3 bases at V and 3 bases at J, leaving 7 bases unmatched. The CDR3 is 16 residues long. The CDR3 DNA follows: TGTGCCAGCTCACCGCAGGGGGCGAACAACAATCAGCCCCAGCATTTT. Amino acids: CASSPQGANNNQPQHF.

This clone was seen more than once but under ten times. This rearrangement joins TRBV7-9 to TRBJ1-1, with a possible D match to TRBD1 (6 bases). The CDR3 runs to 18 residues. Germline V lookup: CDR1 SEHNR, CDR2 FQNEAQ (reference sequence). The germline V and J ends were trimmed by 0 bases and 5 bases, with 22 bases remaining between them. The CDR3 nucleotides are TGTGCCAGCAGCTTAGCGGTGGTCCGTCAGGGGCGGAAAACTGAAGCTTTCTTT. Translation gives CASSLAVVRQGRKTEAFF.

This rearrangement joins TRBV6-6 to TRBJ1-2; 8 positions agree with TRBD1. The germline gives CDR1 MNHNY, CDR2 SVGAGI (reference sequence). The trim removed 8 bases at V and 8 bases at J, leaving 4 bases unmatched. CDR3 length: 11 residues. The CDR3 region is CASEWTGGYTF. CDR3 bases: TGTGCCAGCGAATGGACAGGGGGCTACACCTTC.

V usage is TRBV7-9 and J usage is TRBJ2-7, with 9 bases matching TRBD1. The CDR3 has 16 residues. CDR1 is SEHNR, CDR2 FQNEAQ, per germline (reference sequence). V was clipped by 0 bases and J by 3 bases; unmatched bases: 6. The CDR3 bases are TGTGCCAGCAGCTTAGCGACAGGGGGGGGGTACTACGAGCAGTACTTC. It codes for CASSLATGGGYYEQYF.

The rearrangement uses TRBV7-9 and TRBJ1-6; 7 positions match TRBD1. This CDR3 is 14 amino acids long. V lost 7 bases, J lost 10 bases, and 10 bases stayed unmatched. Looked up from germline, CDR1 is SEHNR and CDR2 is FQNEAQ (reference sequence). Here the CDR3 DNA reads TGTGCCAGCACCCCTGACAGGGTCGGATCACCCCTCCACTTT. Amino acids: CASTPDRVGSPLHF.

CDR3 bases: TGCGCCAGCAGCCAAAAGCCCGCGGGGGACACTGAAGCTTTCTTT. Translating it yields CASSQKPAGDTEAFF. The chain recombines TRBV4-1 with TRBJ1-1; D might be TRBD1 (5 bases). Germline V gene lookup returns CDR1 MGHRA and CDR2 YSYEKL. V lost 2 bases, J lost 3 bases, and 13 bases lay in between. There are 15 residues in the CDR3.

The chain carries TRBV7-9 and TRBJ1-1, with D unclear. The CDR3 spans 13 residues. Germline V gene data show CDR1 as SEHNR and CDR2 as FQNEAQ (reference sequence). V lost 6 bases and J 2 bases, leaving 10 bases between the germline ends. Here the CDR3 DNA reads TGTGCCAGCAGTTACGAAGTAAACACTGAAGCTTTCTTT. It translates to CASSYEVNTEAFF.

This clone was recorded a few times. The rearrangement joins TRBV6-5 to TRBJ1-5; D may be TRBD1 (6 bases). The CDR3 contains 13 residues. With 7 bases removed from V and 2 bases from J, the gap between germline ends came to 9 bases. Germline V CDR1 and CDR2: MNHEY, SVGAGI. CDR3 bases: TGTGCCAGCACCGCAGGGGGCAATCAGCCCCAGCATTTT. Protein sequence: CASTAGGNQPQHF.

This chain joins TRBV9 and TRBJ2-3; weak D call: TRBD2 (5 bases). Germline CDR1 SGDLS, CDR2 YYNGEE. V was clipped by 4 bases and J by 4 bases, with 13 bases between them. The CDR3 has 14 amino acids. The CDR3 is CASSSHPGADTQYF. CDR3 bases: TGTGCCAGCAGCTCACACCCCGGGGCAGATACGCAGTATTTT.

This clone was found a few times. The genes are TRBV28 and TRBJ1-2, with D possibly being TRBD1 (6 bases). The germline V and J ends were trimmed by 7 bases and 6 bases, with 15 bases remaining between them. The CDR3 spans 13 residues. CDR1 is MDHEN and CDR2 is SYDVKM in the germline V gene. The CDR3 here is CASTTGQQHGYTF. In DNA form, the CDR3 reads TGTGCCAGCACCACCGGACAGCAGCATGGCTACACCTTC.

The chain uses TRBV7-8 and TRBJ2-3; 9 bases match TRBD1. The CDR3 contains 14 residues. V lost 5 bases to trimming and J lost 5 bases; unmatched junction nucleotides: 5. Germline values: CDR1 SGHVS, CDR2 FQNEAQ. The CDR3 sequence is CASSPRQGEDTQYF. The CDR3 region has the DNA TGTGCCAGCAGCCCCCGACAGGGGGAAGATACGCAGTATTTT. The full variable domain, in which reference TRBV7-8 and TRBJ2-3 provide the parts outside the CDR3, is GAGVSQSPRYKVAKRGQDVALRCDPISGHVSLFWYQQALGQGPEFLTYFQNEAQLDKSGLPSDRFFAERPEGSVSTLKIQRTQQEDSAVYLCASSPRQGEDTQYFGPGTRLTVL.